Many counts were recorded for the clone carrying this TCR beta chain. Hyperthyroidism patients were newly diagnosed, had disease duration under 2 months, and were aged 18 to 65 years. Exclusion followed for patients with uncontrolled infection, other autoimmune disease, pregnancy or lactation. These data belong to a study of T cells in Graves' hyperthyroidism and ophthalmopathy. From germline, CDR1 is SGHAT and CDR2 FQNNGV. Trimming cost V 3 bases and J 2 bases, with 7 bases left between them. The CDR3 is made up of 13 amino acids. Researchers took RNA transcripts and amplified the TCR beta CDR3 regions from them. HTBI primers drove first-round RT-PCR of the TCR CDR3. TCRdb itself ran the multiplex PCR reads through MiXCR, one entry per CDR3 protein. Of over 500,000 distinct CDR3 sequences listed, 12% to 15% are singletons.

This clonotype was obtained from a woman aged 40 to 49 with Graves' hyperthyroidism. The chain recombines TRBV11-2 with TRBJ1-2; unclear D gene. The sequenced sample consisted of blood. CDR3 region: CASSFNKNYGYTF. DNA of the CDR3: TGTGCCAGCAGCTTCAACAAGAACTATGGCTACACCTTC.